What follows are 7 T cell receptor beta chains derived from one specimen sequenced in a study of T cell clonotyping in hematopoietic cell transplantation. TCRdb's copy holds only in-frame clones and misses some; the assay was immunoSEQ multiplex PCR. The data contain about 16,000 clones, about two thirds of them singletons. Specimen: PBMCs, collected 30 days after allogeneic stem cell transplant. The receptors derive from a male patient aged 50 or older who had an allogeneic stem cell transplant from an unrelated donor, so T cells may come from the graft donor. Some clones in this sample may be carry-over from other donors' samples.

This clone was observed a few times. The V call is TRBV28, the J call TRBJ1-5; no definite D call. Trimming shortened V by 1 base and J by 5 bases, and 3 bases separated the two germline ends. This CDR3 region has 12 residues. CDR1 is MDHEN and CDR2 is SYDVKM in the germline V gene. CDR3 protein: CASSLLDQPQHF. The CDR3 DNA follows: TGTGCCAGCAGTTTATTAGATCAGCCCCAGCATTTT.

This chain links TRBV30 with TRBJ1-6, with 7 positions matching TRBD1. V lost 5 bases to trimming and J lost 4 bases; unmatched junction nucleotides: 5. Looked up from germline, CDR1 is GTSNPN and CDR2 is SVGIG (reference sequence). This CDR3 contains 14 residues. CDR3 coding DNA: TGTGCCTGGGACAGGGCAATTTATAATTCACCCCTCCACTTT. Translated: CAWDRAIYNSPLHF.

This clone has just one count. The rearrangement links TRBV5-1 to TRBJ2-7; 8 bases are a match to TRBD1. Germline V gene data show CDR1 as SGHRS and CDR2 as YFSETQ. This CDR3 has 12 residues. With 3 bases clipped from V and 7 bases from J, the junction kept 3 bases outside the gene matches. The CDR3 DNA follows: TGCGCCAGCAGCTCAGGGGGCTGGGAGCAGTACTTC. It translates to CASSSGGWEQYF.

This clone was recorded a few times. This chain connects TRBV13 to TRBJ1-5; D remains unclear. The CDR3 has 15 residues. Germline V gene data show CDR1 as PRHDT and CDR2 as FYEKMQ (reference sequence). V shed 0 bases and J shed 6 bases, with 12 bases lying between them. In DNA, the CDR3 is TGTGCCAGCAGCTTAGGCTTGGGAGGCAGTCAGCCCCAGCATTTT. It codes for CASSLGLGGSQPQHF.

The chain recombines TRBV30 with TRBJ1-5, with D perhaps matching TRBD1 (5 bases). Germline V gene data show CDR1 as GTSNPN and CDR2 as SVGIG (reference sequence). The CDR3 has 12 residues. Between the trimmed V and J ends, which lost 5 bases and 7 bases, there was a span of 12 bases. The CDR3 nucleotides are TGTGCCTGGGGACAATTAGGCCAGCCCCAGCATTTT. Translating it yields CAWGQLGQPQHF.

The chain has TRBV30 and TRBJ2-5; 7 bases fit TRBD2. The CDR3 length is 12 residues. Germline V gene data show CDR1 as GTSNPN and CDR2 as SVGIG (reference sequence). V trimming: 3 bases; J trimming: 9 bases; junction bases outside the gene matches: 7. The CDR3 region is CAWSDGGGAQYF. Here the CDR3 DNA reads TGTGCCTGGAGCGACGGGGGAGGGGCCCAGTACTTC.

CDR3 nucleotides: TGTGCCAGCAGCCCCGAAGGGACAGGGTACGGAGGGGCCAACGTCCTGACTTTC. It translates to CASSPEGTGYGGANVLTF. This rearrangement joins TRBV9 to TRBJ2-6, with TRBD1 identical over 9 bases. V lost 4 bases to trimming and J lost 4 bases; unmatched junction nucleotides: 12. The germline gives CDR1 SGDLS, CDR2 YYNGEE. CDR3 length: 18 amino acids.